This T cell receptor beta chain was captured in a study of T-cell memory formation after mild COVID-19. In the study overall: For the most part, TCR clusters were specific to one donor. Notes on the study in general: Cross-reactive memory appears to have joined, as suggested by some responding clones showing up in pre-infection memory. SARS-CoV-2 specificity was not confirmed for second-wave clones peaking on day 37.

This clonotype appeared a few times. The antigen is unknown. TCRdb recomputed calls from the 5' RACE reads with MiXCR, one row per CDR3 protein. The repertoire includes more than 250,000 distinct CDR3 sequences, about a sixth of them detected once, and approximately 23% sits in the top ten. V shed 5 bases, J shed 5 bases, and the junction held 12 bases outside the gene matches. CDR1 and CDR2 (germline): MNHEY, SVGAGI. The CDR3 is made up of 16 amino acids. The genes are TRBV6-5 and TRBJ2-5, with 9 positions matching TRBD1. The receptor was isolated from a man in his late teens or twenties who had mild COVID-19 (a few samples of this study predate the infection). Cell type and time point are not known. Sequenced material: PBMCs or a T cell subset sorted from them (not recorded which). The CDR3 nucleotides read TGTGCCAGCAGTGACCCGGTCACAGGGGGCTTGGAGACCCAGTACTTC. Translating it yields CASSDPVTGGLETQYF.